This T cell receptor (beta chain) was captured by sequencing in a study of T cells in localized non-small cell lung cancer. Trimming removed 1 base from V and 6 bases from J; junction bases left unmatched: 18. There are 19 residues in the CDR3. Germline V gene data show CDR1 as MGHRA and CDR2 as YSYEKL. The method was immunoSEQ multiplex PCR; TCRdb's version includes in-frame clones alone and lacks a portion of them. The repertoire holds 75,000 to 90,000 clones, with 84% as singletons. A few counts support this clone. The sequence derives from a man aged 40-75 years with stage I lung adenocarcinoma. The genes are TRBV4-1 and TRBJ2-4; 7 bases are shared with TRBD1. The sample here was peripheral blood, taken before any cancer treatment. The CDR3 loop reads CASSQVLGQVGAGRNIQYF. The DNA for the CDR3 is TGCGCCAGCAGCCAAGTTCTTGGACAGGTCGGAGCAGGGCGAAACATTCAGTACTTC.